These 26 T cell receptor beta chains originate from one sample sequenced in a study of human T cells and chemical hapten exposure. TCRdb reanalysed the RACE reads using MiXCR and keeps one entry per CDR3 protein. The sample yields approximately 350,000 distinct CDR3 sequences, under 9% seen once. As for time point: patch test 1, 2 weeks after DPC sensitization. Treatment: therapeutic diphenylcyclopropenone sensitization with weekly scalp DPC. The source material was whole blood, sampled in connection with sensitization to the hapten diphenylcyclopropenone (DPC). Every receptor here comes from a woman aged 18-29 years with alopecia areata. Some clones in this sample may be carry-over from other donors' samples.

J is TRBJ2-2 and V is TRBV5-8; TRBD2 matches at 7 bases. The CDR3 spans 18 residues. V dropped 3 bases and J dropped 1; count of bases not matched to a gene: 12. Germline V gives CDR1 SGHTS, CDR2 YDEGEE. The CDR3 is CASSSSGAFNLNTGELFF. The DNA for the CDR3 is TGTGCCAGCAGCTCCAGCGGGGCATTCAACCTGAACACCGGGGAGCTGTTTTTT.

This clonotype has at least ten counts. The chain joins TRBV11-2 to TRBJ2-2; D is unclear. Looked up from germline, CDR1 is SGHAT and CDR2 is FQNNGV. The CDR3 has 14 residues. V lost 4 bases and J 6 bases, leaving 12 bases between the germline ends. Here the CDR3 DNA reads TGTGCCAGCAGCTCCTCGGATCGGTCCGGGGAGCTGTTTTTT. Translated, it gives CASSSSDRSGELFF.

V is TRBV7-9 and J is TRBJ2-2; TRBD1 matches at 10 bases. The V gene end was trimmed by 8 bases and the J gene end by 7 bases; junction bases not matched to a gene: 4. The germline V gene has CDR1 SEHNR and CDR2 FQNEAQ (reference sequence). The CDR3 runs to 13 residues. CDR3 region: CASGQGGIGELFF. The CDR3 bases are TGTGCCAGCGGACAGGGGGGAATCGGGGAGCTGTTTTTT.

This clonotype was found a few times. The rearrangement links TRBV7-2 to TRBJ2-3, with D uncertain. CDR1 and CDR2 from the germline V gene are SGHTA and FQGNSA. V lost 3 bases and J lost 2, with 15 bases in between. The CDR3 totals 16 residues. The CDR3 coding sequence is TGTGCCAGCAGCTTGGTCGACTTCAACCCCACAGATACGCAGTATTTT. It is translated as CASSLVDFNPTDTQYF.

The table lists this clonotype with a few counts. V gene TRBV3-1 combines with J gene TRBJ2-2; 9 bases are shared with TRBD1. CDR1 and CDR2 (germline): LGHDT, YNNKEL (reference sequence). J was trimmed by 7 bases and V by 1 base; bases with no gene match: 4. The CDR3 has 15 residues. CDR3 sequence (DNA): TGTGCCAGCAGCCAAGTTGGGACAGGGAACGGGGAGCTGTTTTTT. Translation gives CASSQVGTGNGELFF.

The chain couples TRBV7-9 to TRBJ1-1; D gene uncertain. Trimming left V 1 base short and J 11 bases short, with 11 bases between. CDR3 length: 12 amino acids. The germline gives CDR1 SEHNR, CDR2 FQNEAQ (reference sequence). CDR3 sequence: CASSLEANGAFF. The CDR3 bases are TGTGCCAGCAGCTTAGAAGCAAACGGGGCTTTCTTT.

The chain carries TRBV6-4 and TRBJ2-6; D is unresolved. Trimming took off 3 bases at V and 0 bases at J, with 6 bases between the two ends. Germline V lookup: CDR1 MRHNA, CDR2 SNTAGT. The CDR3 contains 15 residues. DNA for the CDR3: TGTGCCAGCAGTGAAGGTCTCTCTGGGGCCAACGTCCTGACTTTC. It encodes CASSEGLSGANVLTF.

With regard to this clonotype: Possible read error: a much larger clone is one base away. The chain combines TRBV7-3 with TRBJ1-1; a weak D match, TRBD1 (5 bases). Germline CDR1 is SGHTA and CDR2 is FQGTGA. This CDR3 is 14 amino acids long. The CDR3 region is CASSLMQGAGEASF. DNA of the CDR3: TGTGCCAGCAGCTTAATGCAGGGCGCTGGTGAAGCTTCCTTT.

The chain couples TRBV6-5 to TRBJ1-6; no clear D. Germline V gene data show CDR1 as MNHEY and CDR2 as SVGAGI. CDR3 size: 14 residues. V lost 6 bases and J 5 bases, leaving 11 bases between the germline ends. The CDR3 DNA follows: TGTGCCAGCAGCAAAGGACGGGATAATTCACCCCTCCACTTT. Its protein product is CASSKGRDNSPLHF.

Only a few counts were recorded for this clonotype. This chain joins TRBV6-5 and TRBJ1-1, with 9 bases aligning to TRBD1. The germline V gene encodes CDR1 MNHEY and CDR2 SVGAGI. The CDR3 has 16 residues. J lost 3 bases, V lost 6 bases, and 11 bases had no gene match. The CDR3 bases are TGTGCCAGCAGCCCCGGCTTGAGGACAGGGGACACTGAAGCTTTCTTT. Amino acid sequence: CASSPGLRTGDTEAFF.

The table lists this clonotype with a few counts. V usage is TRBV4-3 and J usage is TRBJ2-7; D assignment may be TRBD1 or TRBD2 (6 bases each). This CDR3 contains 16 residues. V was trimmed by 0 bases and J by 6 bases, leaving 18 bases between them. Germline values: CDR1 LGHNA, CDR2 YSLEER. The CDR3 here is CASSQDRRGASSEQYF. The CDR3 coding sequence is TGCGCCAGCAGCCAAGACAGGAGGGGGGCATCGAGCGAGCAGTACTTC.

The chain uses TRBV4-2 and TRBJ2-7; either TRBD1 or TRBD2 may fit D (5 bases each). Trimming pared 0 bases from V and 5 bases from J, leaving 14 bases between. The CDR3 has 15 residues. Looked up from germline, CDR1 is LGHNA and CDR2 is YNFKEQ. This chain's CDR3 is CASSQEKTGLHEQYF. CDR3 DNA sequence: TGTGCCAGCAGCCAAGAAAAAACGGGGCTCCACGAGCAGTACTTC.

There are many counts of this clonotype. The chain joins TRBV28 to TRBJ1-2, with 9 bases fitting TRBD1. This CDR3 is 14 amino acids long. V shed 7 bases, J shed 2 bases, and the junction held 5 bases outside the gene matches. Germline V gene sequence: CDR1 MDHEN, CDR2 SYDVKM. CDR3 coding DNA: TGTGCCAGCAACTGGGGGACAGGGAACTATGGCTACACCTTC. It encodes CASNWGTGNYGYTF.

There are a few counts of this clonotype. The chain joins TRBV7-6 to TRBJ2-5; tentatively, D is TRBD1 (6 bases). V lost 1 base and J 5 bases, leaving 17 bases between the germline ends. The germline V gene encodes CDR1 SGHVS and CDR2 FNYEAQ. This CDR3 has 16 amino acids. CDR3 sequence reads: CASSLEYNRVGETQYF. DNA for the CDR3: TGTGCCAGCAGCTTAGAGTATAACAGGGTCGGGGAGACCCAGTACTTC.

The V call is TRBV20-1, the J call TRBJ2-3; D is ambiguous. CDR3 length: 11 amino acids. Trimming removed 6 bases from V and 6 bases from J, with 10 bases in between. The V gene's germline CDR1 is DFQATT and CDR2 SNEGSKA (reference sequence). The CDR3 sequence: CSAARPDTQYF. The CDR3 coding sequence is TGCAGTGCGGCCCGTCCGGATACGCAGTATTTT.

This chain's CDR3 is CASREIKGADGYTF. CDR3 bases: TGTGCCAGCAGAGAAATAAAGGGGGCTGATGGCTACACCTTC. The chain couples TRBV2 to TRBJ1-2, with 7 positions matching TRBD1. The CDR3 covers 14 residues. Germline CDR1 and CDR2: SNHLY and FYNNEI. V was clipped by 6 bases and J by 6 bases; unmatched bases: 10. The full variable domain, completed using reference TRBV2 and TRBJ1-2, is EPEVTQTPSHQVTQMGQEVILRCVPISNHLYFYWYRQILGQKVEFLVSFYNNEISEKSEIFDDQFSVERPDGSNFTLKIRSTKLEDSAMYFCASREIKGADGYTFGSGTRLTVV.

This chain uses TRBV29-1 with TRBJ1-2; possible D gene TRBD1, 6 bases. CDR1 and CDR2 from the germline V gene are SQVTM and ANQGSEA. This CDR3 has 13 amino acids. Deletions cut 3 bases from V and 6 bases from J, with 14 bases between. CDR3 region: CSVDSPGGDGYTF. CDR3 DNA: TGCAGCGTTGATTCCCCCGGGGGCGATGGCTACACCTTC.

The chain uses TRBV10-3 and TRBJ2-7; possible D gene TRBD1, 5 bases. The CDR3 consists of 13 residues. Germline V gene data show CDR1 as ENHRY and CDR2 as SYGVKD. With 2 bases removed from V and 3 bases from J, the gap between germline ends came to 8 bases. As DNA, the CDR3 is TGTGCCATCAGTGAGCAGGGTAACTACGAGCAGTACTTC. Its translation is CAISEQGNYEQYF.

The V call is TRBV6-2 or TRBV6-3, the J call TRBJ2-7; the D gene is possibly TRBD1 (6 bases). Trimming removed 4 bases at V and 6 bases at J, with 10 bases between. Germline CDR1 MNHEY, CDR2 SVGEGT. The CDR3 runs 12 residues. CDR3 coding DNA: TGTGCCAGCAGTTCCCAGGGGTTCGAGCAGTACTTC. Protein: CASSSQGFEQYF.

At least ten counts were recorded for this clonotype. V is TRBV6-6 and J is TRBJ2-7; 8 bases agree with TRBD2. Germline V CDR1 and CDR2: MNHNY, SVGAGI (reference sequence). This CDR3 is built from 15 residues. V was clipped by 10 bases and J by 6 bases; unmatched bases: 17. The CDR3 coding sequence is TGTGCCACCTCACGTAGTTTGGCGGGGGGAACCGAGCAGTACTTC. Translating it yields CATSRSLAGGTEQYF.

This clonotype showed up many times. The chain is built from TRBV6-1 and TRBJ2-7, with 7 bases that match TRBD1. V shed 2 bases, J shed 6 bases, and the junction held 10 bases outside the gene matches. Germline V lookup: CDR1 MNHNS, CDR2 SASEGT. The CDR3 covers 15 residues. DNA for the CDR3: TGTGCCAGCAGTGAACGGGCAACAGGGGATAGCGAGCAGTACTTC. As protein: CASSERATGDSEQYF.

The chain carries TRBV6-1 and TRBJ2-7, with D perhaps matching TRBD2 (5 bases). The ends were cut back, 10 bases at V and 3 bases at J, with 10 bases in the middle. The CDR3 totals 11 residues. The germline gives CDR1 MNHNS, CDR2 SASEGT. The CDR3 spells CATSFVYEQYF. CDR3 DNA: TGTGCCACTAGCTTCGTCTACGAGCAGTACTTC.

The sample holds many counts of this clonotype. CDR3 sequence (DNA): TGTGCCATCAGCAACCACGGACAGGGCAGACCTACAGATACGCAGTATTTT. This gives the protein CAISNHGQGRPTDTQYF. J is TRBJ2-3 and V is TRBV10-3; 8 bases fit TRBD1. Germline V CDR1 and CDR2: ENHRY, SYGVKD. Unmatched junction bases numbered 14, after V lost 6 bases and J lost 3 bases. This CDR3 region has 17 residues.

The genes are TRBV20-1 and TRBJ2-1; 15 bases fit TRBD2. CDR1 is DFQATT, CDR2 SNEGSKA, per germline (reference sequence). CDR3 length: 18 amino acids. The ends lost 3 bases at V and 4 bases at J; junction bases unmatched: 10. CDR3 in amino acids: CSARPTGTSGGIYNEQFF. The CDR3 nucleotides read TGCAGTGCTAGGCCAACCGGGACTAGCGGGGGGATATACAATGAGCAGTTCTTC.

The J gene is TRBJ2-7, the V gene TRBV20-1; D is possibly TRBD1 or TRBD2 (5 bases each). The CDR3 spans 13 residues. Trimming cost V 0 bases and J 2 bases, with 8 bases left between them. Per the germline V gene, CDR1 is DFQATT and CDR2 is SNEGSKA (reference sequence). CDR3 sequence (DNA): TGCAGTGCTAGAGAGGGACGGACCTACGAGCAGTACTTC. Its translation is CSAREGRTYEQYF.

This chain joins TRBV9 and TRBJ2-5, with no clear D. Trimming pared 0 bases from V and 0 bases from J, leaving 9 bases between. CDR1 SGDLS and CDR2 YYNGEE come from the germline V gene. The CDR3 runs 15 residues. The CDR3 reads CASSVGVANQETQYF. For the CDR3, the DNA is TGTGCCAGCAGCGTAGGAGTCGCTAACCAAGAGACCCAGTACTTC. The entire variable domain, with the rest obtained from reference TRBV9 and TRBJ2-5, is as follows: DSGVTQTPKHLITATGQRVTLRCSPRSGDLSVYWYQQSLDQGLQFLIQYYNGEERAKGNILERFSAQQFPDLHSELNLSSLELGDSALYFCASSVGVANQETQYFGPGTRLLVL.